These 2 T cell receptor beta chains share one sample of origin, sequenced in a study of T cell changes during pregnancy in multiple sclerosis. TCRdb keeps only in-frame clones here, not all; method: immunoSEQ multiplex PCR. Altogether approximately 50,000 clones are present, 94% being singletons, with the ten largest covering 0.31%. The sample was CD4+ T cells from peripheral blood mononuclear cells, taken in the third trimester of pregnancy. The receptors originated from a female donor with multiple sclerosis, enrolled in a pregnancy study.

The CDR3 nucleotides are TGTGCCACCAGCCCTGGACAGGGGACGAGTCAGCCCCAGCATTTT. This gives the protein CATSPGQGTSQPQHF. This chain joins TRBV15 and TRBJ1-5; TRBD1 aligns across 9 bases. CDR3 length: 15 amino acids. The ends lost 5 bases at V and 6 bases at J; junction bases unmatched: 8. Germline loops: CDR1 LNHNV, CDR2 YYDKDF (reference sequence).

The chain carries TRBV7-3 and TRBJ2-7; 7 bases are a match to TRBD2. This CDR3 spans 14 amino acids. J lost 2 bases, V lost 2 bases, and 3 bases had no gene match. CDR1 is SGHTA, CDR2 FQGTGA, per germline. CDR3 residues: CASSLSSGAYEQYF. The CDR3 DNA reads as TGTGCCAGCAGCTTATCCAGCGGGGCCTACGAGCAGTACTTC. Full variable domain (outside the CDR3, taken from reference TRBV7-3 and TRBJ2-7): GAGVSQTPSNKVTEKGKYVELRCDPISGHTALYWYRQSLGQGPEFLIYFQGTGAADDSGLPNDRFFAVRPEGSVSTLKIQRTERGDSAVYLCASSLSSGAYEQYFGPGTRLTVT.